This record covers a single T cell receptor (beta chain). Its antigen remains unidentified. No much larger clonotype is one base removed from it; base qualities were not supplied. CDR3 length: 17 amino acids, cysteine to phenylalanine. Only the CDR3 DNA is retained, 51 bases long and in frame from the first base. Trimming accounts for 4 bases at V and 2 bases at J, while the number of junction bases matched to no gene is 13. From the germline V gene, CDR1 is MDHEN and CDR2 is SYDVKM. TCRbeta CDR3 regions were amplified from genomic DNA by means of the immunoSEQ Assay, a bias-controlled multiplex PCR. The published analysis was carried out like this. The number of nucleated cells in each sample was estimated by amplification of reference gene primers within the assay. To quantify the absolute abundance of each unique TCRbeta CDR3 rearrangement, sequence reads were collapsed and filtered. For each sample, productive Simpson clonality was calculated by taking the square root of Simpson's diversity index across productive rearrangements. In TCRdb, the immuneACCESS table is reduced to in-frame sequences with V and J assigned. These tables do not hold every clone; where another copy was compared, an unresolved V gene accounts for under half, and the others remain unexplained. The DNA gave D and trimming, while V, J and clone size come from that table. The sample table records 140,000 or so clones; about 79% of these occur just once. About 9.2% of the sample is held by the ten biggest clonotypes.

This entry comes from a study of blood T cell repertoires in COVID-19 (dated by TCRdb to 2020 to 2021). About the investigation overall: The collaborator samples originated in the United States, Italy and Spain and spanned the acute and convalescent phases of COVID-19. The prospective study material was composed of cDNA or gDNA derived from T cells, B-cell-depleted T cells, or PBMCs. The dataset comprised deeply sampled blood TCRbeta repertoires from subjects exposed to, actively infected with, or recovered from COVID-19. The repertoires were made available in a free public database intended to serve as a resource for research on the immune response to SARS-CoV-2. The samples were drawn from two sources: the first 160 participants of the ongoing ImmuneRACE study, and over 1,000 subjects contributed by 6 global collaborators. A de-identified subject ID, COVID-19 status, age in years and sex were almost always included in the sample metadata. Where available, HLA class I and class II types were taken from metadata supplied by the sample provider and were not determined by assay-based typing.

Study-wide findings and limitations: How much clinical and demographic metadata was included differed by source and by participant, and the metadata was provided uncurated.

Enrolling through a virtual design, the prospective study's participants ranged in age from roughly 18 to 90 years and lived across roughly 23 United States geographic areas. In the prospective study, cohorts were assigned on the basis of participant-reported clinical history obtained from a screening survey and a study questionnaire. Recovered participants in ImmuneRACE Cohort 3 were defined by two consecutive negative NP/OP PCR tests, clearance by a healthcare professional, or resolution of symptoms. Mobile phlebotomists in the prospective study collected whole blood, serum and a nasopharyngeal or oropharyngeal swab from every participant. Over an approximately 2-month period, participants in the prospective study had the option of providing additional blood draws and questionnaires. Blood samples from the prospective study were shipped frozen or at room temperature prior to DNA extraction.

The V and J segments used are TRBV28 and TRBJ2-7; 8 central bases correspond to TRBD2. Sequenced material: PBMCs or T cells enriched from blood (not recorded which). This TCR derives from a man in his fifties who had recovered from COVID-19. The CDR3 region reads CASSSGGAVAFAYEQYF. The DNA is as follows: TGTGCCAGCAGTTCGGGGGGGGCCGTGGCTTTTGCCTACGAGCAGTACTTC.